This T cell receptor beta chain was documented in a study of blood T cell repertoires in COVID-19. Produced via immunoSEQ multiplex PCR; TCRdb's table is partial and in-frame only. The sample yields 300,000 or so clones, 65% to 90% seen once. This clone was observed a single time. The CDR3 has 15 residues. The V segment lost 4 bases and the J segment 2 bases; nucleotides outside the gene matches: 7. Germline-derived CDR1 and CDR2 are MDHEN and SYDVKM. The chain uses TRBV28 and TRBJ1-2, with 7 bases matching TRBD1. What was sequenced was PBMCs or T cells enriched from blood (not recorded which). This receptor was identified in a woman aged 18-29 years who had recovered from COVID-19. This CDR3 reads CASSSLTGRNYGYTF. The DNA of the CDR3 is TGTGCCAGCAGTTCCCTGACAGGGAGGAACTATGGCTACACCTTC.